Presented here are 4 T cell receptor beta chains from one specimen sequenced in a study of metastatic and nonmetastatic thyroid tumors. Nobody among the patients had been given any treatment before thyroid surgery. TCRdb reprocessed the PCR reads using MiXCR. Among around 28,000 clones, 15% to 20% were seen once, and the ten largest hold about 4.5%. The sequenced material came from blood. These receptors were obtained from a female donor with papillary thyroid cancer or a benign thyroid nodule (not recorded which). Some clones in this sample may be carry-over from other donors' samples.

This clone was observed at least ten times. This chain uses TRBV18 with TRBJ2-6; TRBD2 is a possible D gene (6 bases). CDR3 length equals 16 residues. CDR1 is KGHSH and CDR2 is LQKENI in the germline V gene. Trimming took 0 bases from V and 3 from J, leaving 9 bases between them. For the CDR3, the DNA is TGTGCCAGCTCACCACCGGAGGGTGGTGGGGCCAACGTCCTGACTTTC. As protein: CASSPPEGGGANVLTF.

This clone was counted at least ten times. The chain combines TRBV7-8 with TRBJ1-5, with TRBD1 matching 11 bases. Per germline, CDR1 SGHVS and CDR2 FQNEAQ. This CDR3 spans 16 amino acids. Trimming at V came to 4 bases and at J to 7 bases, leaving 9 bases not matched to a gene. For the CDR3, the DNA is TGTGCCAGCAGCTCTCGGACAGGGGGCATCAAACAGCCCCAGCATTTT. Its protein product is CASSSRTGGIKQPQHF. Full variable domain (missing parts from reference TRBV7-8 and TRBJ1-5): GAGVSQSPRYKVAKRGQDVALRCDPISGHVSLFWYQQALGQGPEFLTYFQNEAQLDKSGLPSDRFFAERPEGSVSTLKIQRTQQEDSAVYLCASSSRTGGIKQPQHFGDGTRLSIL.

In its sample, this clone was seen many times. V gene TRBV6-5 combines with J gene TRBJ1-2; D call uncertain. The germline CDR1 and CDR2 sequences are MNHEY and SVGAGI. The CDR3 length is 13 residues. V was pared by 1 base and J by 6 bases, with 9 bases between. CDR3 DNA: TGTGCCAGCAGTTACTTTGAGGGAAATGGCTACACCTTC. It translates to CASSYFEGNGYTF.

This clone was counted a few times. This sequence may be a read error, since a much larger clone differs from it by one base. Here the CDR3 DNA reads TGTGCCATCAGTGAACCCAATCCGGGACAGAAAAATAATGAGCAGTTCTTC. Its translation is CAISEPNPGQKNNEQFF. The chain is built from TRBV10-3 and TRBJ2-1; 7 bases are a match to TRBD1. CDR3 length equals 17 residues. V lost 3 bases and J lost 7; bases outside the gene matches: 15. Germline values: CDR1 ENHRY, CDR2 SYGVKD.